This T cell receptor (beta chain) originates from a study of cytomegalovirus exposure and HLA in healthy donors. Notes on the study in general: For most TCR sequences rarity was the rule, although some public TCRs occurred in many donors. Researchers catalogued 164 TCR beta chains as cytomegalovirus-associated. Reports indicate that TCR beta sequences accurately predicted the HLA-A and HLA-B alleles of most subjects. With further analysis later on, most CMV-associated TCR beta chains appeared HLA-restricted.

Worth noting for this clone: Its target is unknown.

The PCR employed 60 Vbeta primers together with 13 Jbeta primers. Measured with immunoSEQ multiplex PCR; TCRdb has only the in-frame clones, and not every one. The sample shows approximately 200,000 clones, about four fifths of them seen only once. This receptor was identified in a girl under 18 in good health and CMV-seropositive. Source material: PBMCs.

CDR3 sequence (DNA): TGTGCCAGCGGGCAGGGACAGGACACAGATACGCAGTATTTT. Protein sequence: CASGQGQDTDTQYF. The V gene is TRBV11-2, the J gene TRBJ2-3; TRBD1 matches at 8 bases. V was clipped by 8 bases and J by 2 bases; unmatched bases: 6. This CDR3 is built from 14 residues. Per the germline V gene, CDR1 is SGHAT and CDR2 is FQNNGV.